This entry is about one T cell receptor (beta chain). This entry comes from a study of blood T cell repertoires in COVID-19. Study-level background: Whether acute or convalescent, the COVID-19 samples came from the United States, Italy and Spain. Sample material is recorded as cDNA or gDNA derived from T cells, B-cell-depleted T cells, or PBMCs.

The germline CDR1 and CDR2 sequences are SGDLS and YYNGEE. The CDR3 is made up of 11 amino acids. V was trimmed by 3 bases and J by 8 bases, leaving 8 bases between them. Using immunoSEQ multiplex PCR, the repertoire was profiled, and TCRdb retains in-frame clones only, with some absent. This sample yields roughly 300,000 clones, of which approximately 88% are seen a single time; roughly 6.7% belongs to the top ten. The chain combines TRBV9 with TRBJ1-2; no reliable D call. The specimen was peripheral blood. The receptor's source is a young man who had recovered from COVID-19. DNA for the CDR3: TGTGCCAGCAGCGGGCAGAAGGGCTACACCTTC. It translates to CASSGQKGYTF.